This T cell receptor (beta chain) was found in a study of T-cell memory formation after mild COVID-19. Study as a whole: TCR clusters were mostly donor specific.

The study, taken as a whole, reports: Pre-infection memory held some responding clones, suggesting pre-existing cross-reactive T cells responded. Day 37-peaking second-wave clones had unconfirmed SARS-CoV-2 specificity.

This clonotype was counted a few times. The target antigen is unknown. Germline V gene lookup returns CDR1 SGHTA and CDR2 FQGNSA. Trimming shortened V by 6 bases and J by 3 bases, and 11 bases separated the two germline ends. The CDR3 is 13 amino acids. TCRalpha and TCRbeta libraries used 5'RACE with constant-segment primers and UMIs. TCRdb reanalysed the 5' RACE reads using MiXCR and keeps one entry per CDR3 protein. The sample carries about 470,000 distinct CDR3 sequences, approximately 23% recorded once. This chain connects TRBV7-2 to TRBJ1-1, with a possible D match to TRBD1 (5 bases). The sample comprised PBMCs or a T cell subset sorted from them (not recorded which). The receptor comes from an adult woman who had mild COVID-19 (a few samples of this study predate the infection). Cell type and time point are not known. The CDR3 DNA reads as TGTGCCAGCAGGGGGCGCGCGGACACTGAAGCTTTCTTT. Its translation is CASRGRADTEAFF.